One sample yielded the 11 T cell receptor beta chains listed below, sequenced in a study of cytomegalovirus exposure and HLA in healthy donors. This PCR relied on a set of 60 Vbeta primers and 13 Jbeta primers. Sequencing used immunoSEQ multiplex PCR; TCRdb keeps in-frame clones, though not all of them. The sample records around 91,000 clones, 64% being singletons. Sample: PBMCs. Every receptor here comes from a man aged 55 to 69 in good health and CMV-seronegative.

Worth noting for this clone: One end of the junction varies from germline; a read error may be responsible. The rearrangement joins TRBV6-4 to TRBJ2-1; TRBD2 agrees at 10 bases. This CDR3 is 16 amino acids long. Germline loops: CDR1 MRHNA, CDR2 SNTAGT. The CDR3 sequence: CASSYSQLAGVGEQFF. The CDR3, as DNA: TGTGCCAGCAGTTACTCGCAGCTAGCGGGAGTAGGTGAGCAGTTCTTC.

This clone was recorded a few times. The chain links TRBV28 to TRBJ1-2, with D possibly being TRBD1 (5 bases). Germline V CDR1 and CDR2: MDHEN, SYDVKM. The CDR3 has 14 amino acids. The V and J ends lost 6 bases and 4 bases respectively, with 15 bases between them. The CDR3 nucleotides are TGTGCCAGCAGATTAGGGGCCAGAACCTATGGCTACACCTTC. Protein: CASRLGARTYGYTF.

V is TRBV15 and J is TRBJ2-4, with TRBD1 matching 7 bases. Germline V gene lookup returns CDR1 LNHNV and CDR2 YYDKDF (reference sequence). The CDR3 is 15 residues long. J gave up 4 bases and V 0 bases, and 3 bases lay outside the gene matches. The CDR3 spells CATSRETGSKNIQYF. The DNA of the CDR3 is TGTGCCACCAGCAGAGAGACAGGGTCAAAAAACATTCAGTACTTC.

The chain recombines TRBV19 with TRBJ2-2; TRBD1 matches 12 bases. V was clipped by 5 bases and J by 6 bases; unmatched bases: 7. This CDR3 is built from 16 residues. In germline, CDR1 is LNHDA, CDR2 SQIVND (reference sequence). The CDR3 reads CASSPRDRGQSGELFF. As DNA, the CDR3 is TGTGCCAGTAGTCCCAGGGACAGGGGGCAATCCGGGGAGCTGTTTTTT.

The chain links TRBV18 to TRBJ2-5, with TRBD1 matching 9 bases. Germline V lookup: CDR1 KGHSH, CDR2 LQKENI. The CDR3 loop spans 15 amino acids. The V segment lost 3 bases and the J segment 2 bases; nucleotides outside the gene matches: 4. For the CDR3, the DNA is TGTGCCAGCTCACCCCAGACAGGGGGGCAAGAGACCCAGTACTTC. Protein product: CASSPQTGGQETQYF.

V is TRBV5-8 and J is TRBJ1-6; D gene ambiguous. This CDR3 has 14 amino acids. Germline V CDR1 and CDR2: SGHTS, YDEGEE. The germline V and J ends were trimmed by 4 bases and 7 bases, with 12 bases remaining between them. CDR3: CASSPGRENSPLHF. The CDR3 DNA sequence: TGTGCCAGCAGCCCCGGACGGGAAAATTCACCCCTCCACTTT. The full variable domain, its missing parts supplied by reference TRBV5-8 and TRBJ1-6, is EAGVTQSPTHLIKTRGQQATLRCSPISGHTSVYWYQQALGLGLQFLLWYDEGEERNRGNFPPRFSGRQFPNYSSELNVNALELEDSALYLCASSPGRENSPLHFGNGTRLTVT.

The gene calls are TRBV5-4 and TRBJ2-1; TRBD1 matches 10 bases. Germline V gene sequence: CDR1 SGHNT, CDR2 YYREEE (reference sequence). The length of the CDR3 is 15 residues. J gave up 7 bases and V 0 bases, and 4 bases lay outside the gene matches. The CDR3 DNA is TGTGCCAGCAGCTTGGAGACAGGGGGCTTGAATGAGCAGTTCTTC. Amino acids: CASSLETGGLNEQFF. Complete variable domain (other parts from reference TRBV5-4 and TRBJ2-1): ETGVTQSPTHLIKTRGQQVTLRCSSQSGHNTVSWYQQALGQGPQFIFQYYREEENGRGNFPPRFSGLQFPNYSSELNVNALELDDSALYLCASSLETGGLNEQFFGPGTRLTVL.

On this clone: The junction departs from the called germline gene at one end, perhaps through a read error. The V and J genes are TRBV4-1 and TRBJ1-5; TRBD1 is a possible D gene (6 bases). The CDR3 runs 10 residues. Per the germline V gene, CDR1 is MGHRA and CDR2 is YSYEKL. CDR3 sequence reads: CASSQGDNGF. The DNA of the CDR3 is TGCGCCAGCAGCCAGGGGGACAACGGATTT.

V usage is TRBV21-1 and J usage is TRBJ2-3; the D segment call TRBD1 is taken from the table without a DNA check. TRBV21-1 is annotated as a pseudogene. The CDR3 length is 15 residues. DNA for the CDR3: TGTGCCAGCAGCAAAAAGGCTACAGGCACAGATACGCAGTATTTT. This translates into CASSKKATGTDTQYF.

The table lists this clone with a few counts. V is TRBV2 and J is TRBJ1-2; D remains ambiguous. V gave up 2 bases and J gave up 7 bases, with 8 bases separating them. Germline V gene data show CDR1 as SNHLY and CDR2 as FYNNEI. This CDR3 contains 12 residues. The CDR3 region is CASSEPLRGYTF. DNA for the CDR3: TGTGCCAGCAGTGAACCCCTTCGTGGCTACACCTTC.

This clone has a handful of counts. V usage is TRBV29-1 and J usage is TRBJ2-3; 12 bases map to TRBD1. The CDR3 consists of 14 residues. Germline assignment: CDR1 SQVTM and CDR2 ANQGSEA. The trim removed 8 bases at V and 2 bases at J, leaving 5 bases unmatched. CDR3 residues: CSLGQGAPTDTQYF. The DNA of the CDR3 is TGCAGCTTGGGACAGGGGGCGCCCACAGATACGCAGTATTTT.